This T cell receptor beta chain was found in a study of vaccination and CD4 T cells after COVID-19. Whole-study context: Convalescent individuals numbered four females and six males, two being Hispanic.

This sample's treatment: 10-day PBMC culture with coronavirus spike peptide pools or control peptides (ViraFEST assay). Expanded clonotypes were found by TCR sequencing after peptide-pool stimulation (ViraFEST). About this clonotype itself: Its antigen is still unknown.

Cultured CD4+ T cell DNA underwent sequencing with the Oncomine TCR Beta short-read assay. A single record per CDR3 protein comes from TCRdb applying MiXCR to the PCR reads. The profile shows approximately 20,000 distinct CDR3 sequences, about three quarters of them singletons. This CDR3 has 18 amino acids. Unmatched junction bases numbered 12, after V lost 5 bases and J lost 4 bases. The sequence was collected from a human donor who received a COVID-19 vaccine. The sample in question was CD4+ T cells from blood, cultured in vitro, obtained after SARS-CoV-2 vaccination. The chain recombines TRBV12-3 or TRBV12-4 with TRBJ2-6, with TRBD1 matching over 9 bases. The CDR3 DNA reads as TGTGCCAGCAGTCCGCCCGGGACAGGGTACTTCGGGGCCAACGTCCTGACTTTC. It encodes CASSPPGTGYFGANVLTF.